This T cell receptor (beta chain) was obtained from a study of identifying expanded T cells in peripheral blood. Regarding the study as a whole: Approximately 1.1 clones differed between technical replicates, versus approximately 16 and 19 over time. Two-week clone count variance significantly increased as total template count grew.

No infections or other immune events were documented during collection. Data came from immunoSEQ multiplex PCR; TCRdb stores just in-frame clones and leaves some out. The table has under 85,000 clones, about 83% seen once; the top ten hold 20%. On this clone itself: The antigen is unknown.

CDR3 length equals 14 residues. The V gene lost 0 bases and the J gene lost 3 bases, with 6 bases spanning the gap. Germline assignment: CDR1 SGDLS and CDR2 YYNGEE. Specimen: blood. The receptor comes from a person aged 18 to 75 in good health. The chain has TRBV9 and TRBJ2-2, with D perhaps assigned TRBD1 or TRBD2 (5 bases each). CDR3 residues: CASSVGGDTGELFF. The CDR3 DNA follows: TGTGCCAGCAGCGTAGGAGGGGACACCGGGGAGCTGTTTTTT.